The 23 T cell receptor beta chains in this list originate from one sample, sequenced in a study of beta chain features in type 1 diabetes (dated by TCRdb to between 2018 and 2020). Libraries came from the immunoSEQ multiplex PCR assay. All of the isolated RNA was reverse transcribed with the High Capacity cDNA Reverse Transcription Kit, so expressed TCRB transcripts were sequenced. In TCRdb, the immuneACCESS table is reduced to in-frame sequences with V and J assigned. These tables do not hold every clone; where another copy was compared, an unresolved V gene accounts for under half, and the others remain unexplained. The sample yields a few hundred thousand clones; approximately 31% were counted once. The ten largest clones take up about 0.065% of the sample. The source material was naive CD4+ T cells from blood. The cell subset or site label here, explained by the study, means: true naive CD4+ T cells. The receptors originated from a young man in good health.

CDR3 sequence reads: CSARGPETQYF. For the CDR3, the DNA is TGCAGTGCTAGAGGTCCGGAGACCCAGTACTTC. The chain employs TRBV20-1 and TRBJ2-5; no reliable D call. Germline V gives CDR1 DFQATT, CDR2 SNEGSKA (reference sequence). Trimming took off 1 base at V and 5 bases at J, with 5 bases between the two ends. The length of the CDR3 is 11 residues.

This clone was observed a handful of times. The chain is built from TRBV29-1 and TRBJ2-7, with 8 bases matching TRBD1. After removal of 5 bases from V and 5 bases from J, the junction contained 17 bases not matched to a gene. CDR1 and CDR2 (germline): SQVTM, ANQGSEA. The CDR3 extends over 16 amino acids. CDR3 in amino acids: CSVSGQEPPGNHEQYF. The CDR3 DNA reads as TGCAGCGTTTCGGGACAGGAGCCCCCAGGGAACCACGAGCAGTACTTC.

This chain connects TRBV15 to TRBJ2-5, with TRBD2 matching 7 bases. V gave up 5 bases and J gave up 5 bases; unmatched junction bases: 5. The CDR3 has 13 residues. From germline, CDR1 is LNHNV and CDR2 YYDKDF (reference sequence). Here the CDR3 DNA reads TGTGCCACCAGCCGTGGGGAGGGCGAGACCCAGTACTTC. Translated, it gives CATSRGEGETQYF.

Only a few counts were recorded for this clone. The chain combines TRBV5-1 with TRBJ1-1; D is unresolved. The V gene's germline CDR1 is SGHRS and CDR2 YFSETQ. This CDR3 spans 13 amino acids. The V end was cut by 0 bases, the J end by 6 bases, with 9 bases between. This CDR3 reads CASSLVSRAEAFF. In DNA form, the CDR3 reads TGCGCCAGCAGCTTGGTTAGCAGAGCTGAAGCTTTCTTT.

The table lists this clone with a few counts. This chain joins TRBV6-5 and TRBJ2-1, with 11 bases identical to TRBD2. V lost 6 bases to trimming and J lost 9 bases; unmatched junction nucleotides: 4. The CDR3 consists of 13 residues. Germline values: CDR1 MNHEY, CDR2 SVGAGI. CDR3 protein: CASRTLAGGEQFF. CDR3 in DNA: TGTGCCAGCAGGACCCTAGCGGGAGGTGAGCAGTTCTTC.

CDR3 residues: CASSKTLDGTYEQYF. The CDR3 DNA sequence: TGTGCCAGCAGCAAAACCTTGGACGGAACCTACGAGCAGTACTTC. The V gene is TRBV5-4, the J gene TRBJ2-7; no reliable D call. V lost 4 bases to trimming and J lost 2 bases, with 16 bases between them. This CDR3 comprises 15 residues. The germline CDR1 and CDR2 sequences are SGHNT and YYREEE (reference sequence).

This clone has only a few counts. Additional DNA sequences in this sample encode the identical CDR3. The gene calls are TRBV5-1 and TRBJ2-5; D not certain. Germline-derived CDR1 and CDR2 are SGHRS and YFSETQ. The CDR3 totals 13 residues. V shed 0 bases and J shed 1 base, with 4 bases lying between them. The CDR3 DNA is TGCGCCAGCAGCTTGGGCTTCCAAGAGACCCAGTACTTC. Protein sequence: CASSLGFQETQYF.

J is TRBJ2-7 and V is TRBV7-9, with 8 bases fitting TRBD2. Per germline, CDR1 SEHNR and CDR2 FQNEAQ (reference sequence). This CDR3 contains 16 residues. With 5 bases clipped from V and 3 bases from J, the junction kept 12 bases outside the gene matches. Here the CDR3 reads CASSRAGGESFYEQYF. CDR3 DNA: TGTGCCAGCAGCCGCGCGGGAGGCGAGAGCTTCTACGAGCAGTACTTC.

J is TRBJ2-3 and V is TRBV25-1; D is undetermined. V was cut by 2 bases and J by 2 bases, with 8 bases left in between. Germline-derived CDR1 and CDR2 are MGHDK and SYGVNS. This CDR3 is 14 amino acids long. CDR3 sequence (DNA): TGTGCCAGCAGTGAACTGGAATACACAGATACGCAGTATTTT. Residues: CASSELEYTDTQYF.

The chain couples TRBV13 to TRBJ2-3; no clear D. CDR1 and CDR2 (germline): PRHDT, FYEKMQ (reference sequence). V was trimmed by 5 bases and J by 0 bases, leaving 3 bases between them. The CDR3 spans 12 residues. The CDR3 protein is CASSPSTDTQYF. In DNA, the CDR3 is TGTGCCAGCAGCCCCAGCACAGATACGCAGTATTTT.

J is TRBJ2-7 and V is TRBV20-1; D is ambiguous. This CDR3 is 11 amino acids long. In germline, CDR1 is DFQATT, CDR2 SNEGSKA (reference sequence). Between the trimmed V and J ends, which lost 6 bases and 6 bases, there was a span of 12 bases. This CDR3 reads CSASPRFEQYF. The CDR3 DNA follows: TGCAGTGCCAGTCCCCGGTTCGAGCAGTACTTC.

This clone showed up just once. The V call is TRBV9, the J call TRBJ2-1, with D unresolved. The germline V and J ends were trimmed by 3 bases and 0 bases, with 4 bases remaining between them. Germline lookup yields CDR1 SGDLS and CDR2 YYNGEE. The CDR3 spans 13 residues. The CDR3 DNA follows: TGTGCCAGCAGCGCTAACTCCTACAATGAGCAGTTCTTC. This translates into CASSANSYNEQFF.

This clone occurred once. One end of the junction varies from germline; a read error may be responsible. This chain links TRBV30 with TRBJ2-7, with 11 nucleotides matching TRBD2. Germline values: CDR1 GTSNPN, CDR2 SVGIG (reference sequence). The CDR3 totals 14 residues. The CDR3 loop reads CAWISGRGSHEQYF. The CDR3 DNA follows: TGTGCCTGGATTAGCGGGAGGGGCTCCCACGAGCAGTACTTC.

The CDR3, as DNA: TGTGCCAGCGGAAAAGACCAGGGGGCTCAGCCCCAGCATTTT. Its translation: CASGKDQGAQPQHF. This sequence joins TRBV7-2 and TRBJ1-5; 8 positions agree with TRBD1. CDR1 and CDR2 (germline): SGHTA, FQGNSA. The CDR3 runs 14 residues. The V gene end was trimmed by 8 bases and the J gene end by 6 bases; junction bases not matched to a gene: 9.

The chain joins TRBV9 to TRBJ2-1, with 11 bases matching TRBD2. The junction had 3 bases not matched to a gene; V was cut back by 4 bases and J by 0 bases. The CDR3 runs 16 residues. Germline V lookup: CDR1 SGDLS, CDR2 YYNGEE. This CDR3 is CASSFLAGGSYNEQFF. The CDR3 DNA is TGTGCCAGCAGCTTCCTAGCGGGGGGCTCCTACAATGAGCAGTTCTTC.

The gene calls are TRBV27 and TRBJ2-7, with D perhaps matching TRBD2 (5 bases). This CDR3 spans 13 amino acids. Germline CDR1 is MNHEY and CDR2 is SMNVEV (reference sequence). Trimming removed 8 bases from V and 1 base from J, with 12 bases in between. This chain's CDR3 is CASRVSGSYEQYF. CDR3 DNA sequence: TGTGCCAGCCGCGTGAGCGGTTCCTACGAGCAGTACTTC.

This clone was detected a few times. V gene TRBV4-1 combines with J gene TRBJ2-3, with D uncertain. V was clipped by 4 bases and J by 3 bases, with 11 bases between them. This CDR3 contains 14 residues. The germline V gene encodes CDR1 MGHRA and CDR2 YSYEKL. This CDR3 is CASSLQMITDTQYF. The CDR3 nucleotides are TGCGCCAGCAGCCTCCAGATGATAACAGATACGCAGTATTTT.

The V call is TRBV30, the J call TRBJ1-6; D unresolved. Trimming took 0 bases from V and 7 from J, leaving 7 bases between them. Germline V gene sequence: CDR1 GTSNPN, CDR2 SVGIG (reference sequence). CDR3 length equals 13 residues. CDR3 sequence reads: CAWSVNRNSPLHF. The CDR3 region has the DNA TGTGCCTGGAGTGTGAATAGGAATTCACCCCTCCACTTT. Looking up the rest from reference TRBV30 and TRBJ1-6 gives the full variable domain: SQTIHQWPATLVQPVGSPLSLECTVEGTSNPNLYWYRQAAGRGLQLLFYSVGIGQISSEVPQNLSASRPQDRQFILSSKKLLLSDSGFYLCAWSVNRNSPLHFGNGTRLTVT.

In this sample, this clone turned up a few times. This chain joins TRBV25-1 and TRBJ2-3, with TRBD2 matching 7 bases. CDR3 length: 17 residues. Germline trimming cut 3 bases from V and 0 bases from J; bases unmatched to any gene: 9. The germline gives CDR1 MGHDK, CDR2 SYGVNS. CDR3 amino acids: CASSDSRLASSTDTQYF. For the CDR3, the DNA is TGTGCCAGCAGTGATTCCCGACTAGCTTCTAGCACAGATACGCAGTATTTT.

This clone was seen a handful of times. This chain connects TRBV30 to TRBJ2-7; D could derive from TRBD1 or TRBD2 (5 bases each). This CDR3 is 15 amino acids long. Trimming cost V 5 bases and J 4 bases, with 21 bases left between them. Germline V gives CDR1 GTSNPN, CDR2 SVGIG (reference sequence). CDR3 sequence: CAWQLPTGLWYEQYF. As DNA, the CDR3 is TGTGCCTGGCAACTACCGACGGGGCTTTGGTACGAGCAGTACTTC.

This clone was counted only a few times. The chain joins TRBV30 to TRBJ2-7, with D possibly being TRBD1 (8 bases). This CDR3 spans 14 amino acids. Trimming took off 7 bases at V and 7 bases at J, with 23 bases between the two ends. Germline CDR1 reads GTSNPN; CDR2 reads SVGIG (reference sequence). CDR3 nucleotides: TGTGCCTCCAGGGGGGGAGACAGGGGAGAAGAGCAGTACTTC. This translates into CASRGGDRGEEQYF.

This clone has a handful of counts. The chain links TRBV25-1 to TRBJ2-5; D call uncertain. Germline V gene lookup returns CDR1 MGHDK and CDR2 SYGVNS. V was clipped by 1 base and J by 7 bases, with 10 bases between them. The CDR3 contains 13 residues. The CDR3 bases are TGTGCCAGCAGTGAATCGTCTTCGGGGACCCAGTACTTC. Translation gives CASSESSSGTQYF.

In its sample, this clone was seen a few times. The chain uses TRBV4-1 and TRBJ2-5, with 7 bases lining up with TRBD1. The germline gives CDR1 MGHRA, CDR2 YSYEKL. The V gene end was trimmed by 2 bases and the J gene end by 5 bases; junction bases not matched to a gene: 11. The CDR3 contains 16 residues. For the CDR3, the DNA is TGCGCCAGCAGCCAAAATCGACAGGGCCAAGGGGAGACCCAGTACTTC. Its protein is CASSQNRQGQGETQYF.